The rows below give T cell receptor beta chains drawn from one sample of a study of glioma-infiltrating T cells. MiXCR was run by TCRdb on the multiplex PCR reads, yielding one entry per CDR3 protein. Of under 150,000 distinct CDR3 sequences in the sample, more than 35% were seen once. Sequencing input: glioma tissue, nonneoplastic brain tissue, or PBMCs (not recorded which). The receptor source for this set is a human donor with low-grade glioma or glioblastoma, undergoing nonglioma brain surgery, or in good health (not recorded which). Each CDR3 is given with its conserved first and last residue. D genes are given only for firm matches. Size tells how often a clone was seen (once, few, many) or the class of an expanded clone, and some rows leave it out.

v_call	clone_size	j_call	d_call	cdr3_length	cdr3_aa	cdr3_nt
TRBV6-1	many	TRBJ2-1	TRBD2	15	CASRSGLATYNEQFF	TGTGCCAGCAGATCCGGACTAGCTACCTACAATGAGCAGTTCTTC
TRBV28	-	TRBJ2-7	-	14	CASSSSGLIYEQYF	TGTGCCAGCAGTTCATCAGGGCTCATATACGAGCAGTACTTC
TRBV7-2	few	TRBJ2-5	TRBD1	15	CASSWDRGPLETQYF	TGTGCCAGCAGTTGGGACAGGGGGCCCCTGGAGACCCAGTACTTC
TRBV4-1	few	TRBJ2-2	-	14	CASSQNPASGELFF	TGCGCCAGCAGCCAAAACCCTGCTTCCGGGGAGCTGTTTTTT
TRBV6-1	-	TRBJ1-1	-	14	CASSNQGWRGEAFF	TGTGCCAGCAGCAACCAGGGTTGGAGAGGCGAAGCTTTCTTT
TRBV11-2	-	TRBJ2-1	TRBD2	15	CASSAGTSGTNEQFF	TGTGCCAGCAGCGCCGGGACTAGCGGGACCAATGAGCAGTTCTTC
TRBV20-1	-	TRBJ2-1	-	14	CSARIGGSGNEQFF	TGCAGTGCTAGAATCGGGGGATCGGGAAATGAGCAGTTCTTC
TRBV27	-	TRBJ2-2	-	15	CASSLGESMTGELFF	TGTGCCAGCAGTTTGGGGGAATCGATGACCGGGGAGCTGTTTTTT
TRBV6-1	few	TRBJ2-5	TRBD1	15	CASRPRTGVQETQYF	TGTGCCAGCAGACCTCGGACAGGAGTTCAAGAGACCCAGTACTTC
TRBV28	few	TRBJ2-5	-	14	CASSLNSPPETQYF	TGTGCCAGCAGTTTAAATAGTCCCCCAGAGACCCAGTACTTC
TRBV7-9	-	TRBJ2-1	TRBD1	12	CASSLPDRGQFF	TGTGCCAGCAGCTTGCCGGACAGGGGTCAGTTCTTC
TRBV6-1	many	TRBJ1-2	TRBD1	15	CASRAGDRINYGYTF	TGTGCCAGCAGAGCAGGGGACAGAATAAACTATGGCTACACCTTC
TRBV7-9	few	TRBJ1-1	-	13	CASSLQRHTEAFF	TGTGCCAGCAGCTTACAGAGACACACTGAAGCTTTCTTT
TRBV3-1	-	TRBJ1-1	-	13	CASSQASYTEAFF	TGTGCCAGCAGCCAAGCTTCTTACACTGAAGCTTTCTTT
TRBV20-1	few	TRBJ1-1	-	14	CSARHRLKDTEAFF	TGCAGTGCTAGACACAGGTTGAAAGACACTGAAGCTTTCTTT
TRBV3-1	-	TRBJ1-4	-	17	CASSQDWEAGRGAKLFF	TGTGCCAGCAGCCAAGATTGGGAAGCAGGAAGGGGAGCAAAACTGTTTTTT
TRBV27	few	TRBJ2-7	-	13	CASSNGRLYEQYF	TGTGCCAGCAGTAACGGACGGCTCTACGAGCAGTACTTC
TRBV18	-	TRBJ1-5	-	14	CASSPGFGNQPQHF	TGTGCCAGCTCACCAGGGTTCGGCAATCAGCCCCAGCATTTT
TRBV6-2/TRBV6-3	many	TRBJ1-2	-	14	CASSYSTGNYGYTF	TGTGCCAGCAGTTACTCTACAGGGAACTATGGCTACACCTTC
TRBV6-1	few	TRBJ2-7	TRBD1	13	CASRGQGSYEQYF	TGTGCCAGCAGGGGACAGGGGTCCTACGAGCAGTACTTC
TRBV20-1	-	TRBJ2-6	-	14	CSAGAGLRANVLSF	TGCAGTGCCGGGGCTGGGTTGCGGGCCAACGTCCTGAGTTTC
TRBV24-1	-	TRBJ2-5	-	16	CATSDSSTGHQETQYF	TGTGCCACCAGTGATTCCTCGACTGGCCACCAAGAGACCCAGTACTTC
TRBV28	few	TRBJ2-3	TRBD1	15	CASRGTGDFTDTQYF	TGTGCCAGCAGGGGGACAGGCGACTTCACAGATACGCAGTATTTT
TRBV2	-	TRBJ2-7	TRBD1	13	CASVRDRAYEQYF	TGTGCCAGCGTCCGGGACAGGGCCTACGAGCAGTACTTC
TRBV6-6	-	TRBJ2-5	-	13	CASSYNDKETQYF	TGTGCCAGCAGTTACAACGACAAAGAGACCCAGTACTTC
TRBV11-2	-	TRBJ1-1	-	14	CASSFGRVSTEAFF	TGTGCCAGCAGCTTTGGCAGGGTTAGCACTGAAGCTTTCTTT
TRBV20-1	-	TRBJ2-3	-	10	CSVVLDTQYF	TGCAGTGTTGTGCTGGATACGCAGTATTTT
TRBV27	-	TRBJ1-2	-	15	CASSFERGINYGYTF	TGTGCCAGCAGTTTTGAGAGGGGGATTAACTATGGCTACACCTTC
TRBV29-1	few	TRBJ1-5	TRBD1	14	CSVATGTDNQPQHF	TGCAGCGTTGCAACGGGGACAGACAATCAGCCCCAGCATTTT